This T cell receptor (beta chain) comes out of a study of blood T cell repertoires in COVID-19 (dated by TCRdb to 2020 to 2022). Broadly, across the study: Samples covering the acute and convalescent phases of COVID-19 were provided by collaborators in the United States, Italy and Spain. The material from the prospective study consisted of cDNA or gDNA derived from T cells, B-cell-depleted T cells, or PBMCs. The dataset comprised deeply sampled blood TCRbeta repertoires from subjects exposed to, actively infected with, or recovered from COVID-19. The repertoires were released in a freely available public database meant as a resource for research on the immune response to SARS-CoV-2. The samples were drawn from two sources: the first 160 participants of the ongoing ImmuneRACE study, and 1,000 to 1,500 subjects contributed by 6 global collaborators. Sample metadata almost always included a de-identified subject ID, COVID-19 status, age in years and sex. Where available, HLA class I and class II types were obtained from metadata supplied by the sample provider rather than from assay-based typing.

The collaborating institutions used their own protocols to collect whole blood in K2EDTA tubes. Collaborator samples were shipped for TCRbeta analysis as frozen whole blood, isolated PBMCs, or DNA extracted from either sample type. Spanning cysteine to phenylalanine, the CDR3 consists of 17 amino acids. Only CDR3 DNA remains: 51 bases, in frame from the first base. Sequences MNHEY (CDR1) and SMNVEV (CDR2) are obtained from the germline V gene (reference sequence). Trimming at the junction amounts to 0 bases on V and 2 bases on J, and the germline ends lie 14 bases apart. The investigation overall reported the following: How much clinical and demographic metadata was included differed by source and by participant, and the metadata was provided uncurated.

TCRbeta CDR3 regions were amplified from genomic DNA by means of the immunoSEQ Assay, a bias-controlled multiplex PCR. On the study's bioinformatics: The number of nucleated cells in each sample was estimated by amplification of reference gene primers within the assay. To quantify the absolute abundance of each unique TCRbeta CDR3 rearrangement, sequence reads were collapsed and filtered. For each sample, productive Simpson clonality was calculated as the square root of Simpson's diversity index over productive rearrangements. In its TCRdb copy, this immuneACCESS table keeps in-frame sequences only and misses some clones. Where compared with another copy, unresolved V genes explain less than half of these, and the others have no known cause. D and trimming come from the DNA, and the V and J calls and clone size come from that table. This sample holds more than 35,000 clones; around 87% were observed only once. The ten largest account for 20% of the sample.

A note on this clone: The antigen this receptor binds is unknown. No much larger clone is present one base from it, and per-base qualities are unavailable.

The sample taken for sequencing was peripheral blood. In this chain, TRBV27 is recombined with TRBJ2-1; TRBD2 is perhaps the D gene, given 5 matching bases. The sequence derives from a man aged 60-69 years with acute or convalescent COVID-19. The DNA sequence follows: TGTGCCAGCAGTTTATCGGGGAGCGGAGCGGCCTACAATGAGCAGTTCTTC. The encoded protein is CASSLSGSGAAYNEQFF.